These T cell receptor beta chains were read from a single sample in a study of cytomegalovirus exposure and HLA in healthy donors. The protocol was immunoSEQ multiplex PCR, while the TCRdb copy is restricted to in-frame clones and leaves out a portion. The data hold about 180,000 clones, with roughly 79% observed a single time. Sequenced sample: PBMCs. The receptors were sampled from a man aged 25 to 45 in good health and CMV-seronegative. Each CDR3 is given without its conserved first and last residue. Fields, in order: V gene, J gene, CDR3 protein.

V: TRBV28; J: TRBJ2-7; CDR3: ASSLLGEVDEQY
V: TRBV6-4; J: TRBJ1-6; CDR3: ASSELQGGSPLH
V: TRBV2; J: TRBJ2-4; CDR3: ASSEAPPPGQLNSRGKNIQY
V: TRBV7-3; J: TRBJ2-1; CDR3: ASSQTSGTYNEQF
V: TRBV10-3; J: TRBJ2-1; CDR3: AISEAGGSSYNEQF
V: TRBV9; J: TRBJ1-1; CDR3: ASSVATTGEGGRYTEAF
V: TRBV28; J: TRBJ1-5; CDR3: ASSSPRGSNQPQH
V: TRBV7-2; J: TRBJ1-2; CDR3: ASSFKGQGLNGYT
V: TRBV9; J: TRBJ1-5; CDR3: ASSVGPTGGNQPQH
V: TRBV7-9; J: TRBJ2-3; CDR3: ASSLALAGGADTQY
V: TRBV2; J: TRBJ2-1; CDR3: ASSGTSGNNEQF
V: TRBV9; J: TRBJ2-3; CDR3: ASSVDTSVDTQY
V: TRBV4-2; J: TRBJ1-1; CDR3: ASSQDKGEGLTEAF
V: TRBV6-1; J: TRBJ2-1; CDR3: ASSPTGYNEQF
V: TRBV7-8; J: TRBJ1-2; CDR3: ASSAANYGYT
V: TRBV7-2; J: TRBJ1-2; CDR3: ASSLMSYGYT
V: TRBV7-6; J: TRBJ2-3; CDR3: ASSLSGGRTDTQY
V: TRBV28; J: TRBJ2-7; CDR3: ASSLFGKRSYEQY
V: TRBV19; J: TRBJ2-2; CDR3: ASSLYPGQGPGELF
V: TRBV11-2; J: TRBJ1-4; CDR3: ASSLEVQGNEKLF
V: TRBV6-5; J: TRBJ1-1; CDR3: ASSYSNVGSNTEAF
V: TRBV28; J: TRBJ1-1; CDR3: ASSLWSVTVEAF
V: TRBV30; J: TRBJ2-1; CDR3: AWTSGGDYNEQF
V: TRBV30; J: TRBJ1-2; CDR3: AWSVNVARGYT
V: TRBV4-2; J: TRBJ2-3; CDR3: ASSQEGGAGEFSDTQY
V: TRBV7-9; J: TRBJ1-3; CDR3: ASSPDGLLGNTIY
V: TRBV6-5; J: TRBJ2-7; CDR3: ASSSLAGDYEQY
V: TRBV10-3; J: TRBJ2-7; CDR3: AIRVDSSYEQY
V: TRBV5-1; J: TRBJ2-1; CDR3: ASSLGPAGINEQF
V: TRBV30; J: TRBJ2-2; CDR3: AWRLTANTGELF
V: TRBV19; J: TRBJ2-5; CDR3: ATSDYGGPPLGTQY
V: TRBV29-1; J: TRBJ2-3; CDR3: SVGRTGTTGTDTQY
V: TRBV7-2; J: TRBJ2-7; CDR3: ASSPGRELPYEQY
V: TRBV11-2; J: TRBJ2-7; CDR3: ASSLHQGSYEQY
V: TRBV10-3; J: TRBJ2-2; CDR3: AISAGDRATGELF
V: TRBV4-1; J: TRBJ2-5; CDR3: ASSQGRSAGGETQY
V: TRBV27; J: TRBJ2-7; CDR3: ASTRGGQALHEQY
V: TRBV6-1; J: TRBJ2-3; CDR3: ASSEGPSGFTDTQY
V: TRBV2; J: TRBJ2-5; CDR3: ASSGTEQETQY
V: TRBV7-8; J: TRBJ1-5; CDR3: ASSFTGTPPQQPQH
V: TRBV30; J: TRBJ2-1; CDR3: AWRDEGGRRYNEQF
V: TRBV15; J: TRBJ2-7; CDR3: ATSRDPGGRGHEQY
V: TRBV19; J: TRBJ2-7; CDR3: ASSTLVGEQY
V: TRBV5-1; J: TRBJ2-3; CDR3: ASSPRDRGSGTDTQY